One T cell receptor beta chain is described in this entry. Its antigen is unknown. CDR3 length: 16 amino acids. Trimming at V came to 4 bases and at J to 5 bases, leaving 11 bases not matched to a gene. CDR1 is MDHEN, CDR2 SYDVKM, per germline. This record belongs to a study of shared clonotypes between healthy human individuals. Findings of the study overall: When compared with the clonotypes that were shared by all four sorted-subset donors, the non-shared clonotypes turned out to have lower generation probabilities. A few donors had roughly 5% of their naive CD4 clonotypes in common.

The data were produced by immunoSEQ multiplex PCR, yet TCRdb's version contains in-frame clones alone and is incomplete. The data hold 2 million to 2.5 million clones, with roughly 90% observed a single time. V is TRBV28 and J is TRBJ2-5, with 9 bases lining up with TRBD1. The sequenced sample was naive CD4+ T cells from PBMCs. The subset was: CD45RA+ positively selected. This receptor was identified in a man in his late teens or twenties in good health. Some clones in this sample may be carry-over from other donors' samples. CDR3 sequence (DNA): TGTGCCAGCAGTTCTACCGGGACAGGGCCCTGGGAGACCCAGTACTTC. It codes for CASSSTGTGPWETQYF.